This entry lists 12 T cell receptor beta chains sequenced from one sample in a study of T cells in Graves' hyperthyroidism and ophthalmopathy. Authors of the study amplified TCR beta CDR3 regions from RNA transcripts. Primed by the HTBI set, a first-round RT-PCR was run on the TCR CDR3. TCRdb re-called the multiplex PCR reads with MiXCR, one entry per CDR3 protein. The data hold about 600,000 distinct CDR3 sequences, with around 16% observed a single time. The sequencing input was blood. The receptors were gathered from a middle-aged woman with Graves' ophthalmopathy.

This clonotype was observed at least ten times. The V call is TRBV7-8, the J call TRBJ2-1; no clear D gene. The CDR3 consists of 11 residues. Trimming stripped 2 bases from V and 10 bases from J, with 6 bases between. In germline, CDR1 is SGHVS, CDR2 FQNEAQ. CDR3 protein: CASSLWTEQFF. The DNA of the CDR3 is TGTGCCAGCAGCTTATGGACGGAGCAGTTCTTC.

This chain joins TRBV5-6 and TRBJ2-1; D is uncertain. Trimming removed 2 bases at V and 1 base at J, with 7 bases between. Germline lookup yields CDR1 SGHDT and CDR2 YYEEEE. The CDR3 length is 14 residues. CDR3 sequence (DNA): TGTGCCAGCAGCTTTTTTAATTCCTACAATGAGCAGTTCTTC. Translating gives CASSFFNSYNEQFF.

This clonotype was observed a few times. The CDR3 spells CASSRNRDLTGELFF. The CDR3 DNA reads TGTGCCAGCTCACGGAACAGGGACCTAACCGGGGAGCTGTTTTTT. The chain has TRBV18 and TRBJ2-2; TRBD1 might be the D (6 bases). The CDR3 is 15 residues long. The germline gives CDR1 KGHSH, CDR2 LQKENI. V lost 4 bases and J lost 5, with 14 bases in between. Combining the CDR3 with reference TRBV18 and TRBJ2-2 gives the whole variable domain NAGVMQNPRHLVRRRGQEARLRCSPMKGHSHVYWYRQLPEEGLKFMVYLQKENIIDESGMPKERFSAEFPKEGPSILRIQQVVRGDSAAYFCASSRNRDLTGELFFGEGSRLTVL.

The V gene is TRBV12-3 or TRBV12-4, the J gene TRBJ2-5; 12 bases are shared with TRBD2. The junction had 10 bases not matched to a gene; V was cut back by 5 bases and J by 3 bases. This CDR3 region has 17 residues. CDR3 in DNA: TGTGCCAGCAGTCCCCGGACTAGCGGGAATGGGAAAGAGACCCAGTACTTC. Encoded protein: CASSPRTSGNGKETQYF.

The genes are TRBV7-2 and TRBJ2-3; 8 bases line up with TRBD2. Trimming cost V 5 bases and J 1 base; bases outside gene matches: 8. This CDR3 region has 16 residues. Per germline, CDR1 SGHTA and CDR2 FQGNSA. CDR3: CASSPRAAGGTDTQYF. CDR3 DNA sequence: TGTGCCAGCAGCCCCCGTGCAGCGGGGGGCACAGATACGCAGTATTTT.

This clonotype was seen at least ten times. This chain links TRBV11-2 with TRBJ2-3, with D unresolved. Germline lookup yields CDR1 SGHAT and CDR2 FQNNGV. Trimming removed 5 bases at V and 2 bases at J, with 11 bases between. This CDR3 spans 14 amino acids. In DNA, the CDR3 is TGTGCCAGCAGCCTCTCATGGAACACAGATACGCAGTATTTT. The encoded protein is CASSLSWNTDTQYF.

This clonotype appeared many times. The chain carries TRBV10-3 and TRBJ2-7; D possibly corresponds to TRBD1 (5 bases). With 0 bases removed from V and 2 bases from J, the gap between germline ends came to 8 bases. Per germline, CDR1 ENHRY and CDR2 SYGVKD. This CDR3 comprises 14 residues. The CDR3 loop is CAISESTQAYEQYF. CDR3 bases: TGTGCCATCAGTGAGTCGACACAGGCCTACGAGCAGTACTTC.

The chain employs TRBV2 and TRBJ1-5; the D is unclear. The V gene lost 5 bases and the J gene lost 9 bases, with 14 bases spanning the gap. The CDR3 is made up of 13 amino acids. Per the germline V gene, CDR1 is SNHLY and CDR2 is FYNNEI. The chain's CDR3 is CASSRVGGRPQHF. CDR3 nucleotides: TGTGCCAGCAGTAGAGTAGGTGGTCGGCCCCAGCATTTT.

This chain links TRBV7-2 with TRBJ2-1; D remains ambiguous. The CDR3 has 12 residues. Trimming left V 1 base short and J 9 bases short, with 7 bases between. Looked up from germline, CDR1 is SGHTA and CDR2 is FQGNSA. This chain's CDR3 is CASSLVWSEQFF. CDR3 DNA: TGTGCCAGCAGCTTAGTTTGGTCTGAGCAGTTCTTC.

The chain uses TRBV7-2 and TRBJ1-5, with TRBD1 matching over 9 bases. This CDR3 is built from 16 residues. The trim removed 4 bases at V and 0 bases at J, leaving 4 bases unmatched. From germline, CDR1 is SGHTA and CDR2 FQGNSA. The CDR3 nucleotides read TGTGCCAGCAGCTCCAGGGACAGGGATAGCAATCAGCCCCAGCATTTT. Translating gives CASSSRDRDSNQPQHF.

The V and J genes are TRBV2 and TRBJ1-4; TRBD1 is a possible D gene (5 bases). Germline lookup yields CDR1 SNHLY and CDR2 FYNNEI. The CDR3 spans 15 residues. The V end was cut by 1 base, the J end by 6 bases, with 12 bases between. The CDR3 loop reads CASSEDWGEYEKLFF. The CDR3 coding sequence is TGTGCCAGCAGTGAAGATTGGGGGGAGTATGAAAAACTGTTTTTT. The full variable domain, rest sourced from reference TRBV2 and TRBJ1-4, is EPEVTQTPSHQVTQMGQEVILRCVPISNHLYFYWYRQILGQKVEFLVSFYNNEISEKSEIFDDQFSVERPDGSNFTLKIRSTKLEDSAMYFCASSEDWGEYEKLFFGSGTQLSVL.

This clonotype appeared many times. The chain couples TRBV6-1 to TRBJ2-3, with D perhaps TRBD1 or TRBD2 (5 bases each). The CDR3 extends over 15 amino acids. Germline CDR1 is MNHNS and CDR2 is SASEGT. The V end lost 6 bases, the J end lost 0 bases, and 13 bases lay between the germline ends. Written as DNA, the CDR3 is TGTGCCAGCAGCTCTCAGGGACCTAGCACAGATACGCAGTATTTT. Protein product: CASSSQGPSTDTQYF.